A single T cell receptor beta chain is shown here with its context. Here immunoSEQ multiplex PCR was the method, and the copy in TCRdb shows in-frame clones only, minus some. This sample has around 110,000 clones, with roughly nine tenths found just once. The data are from a study of T cell changes during pregnancy in multiple sclerosis. The germline V gene encodes CDR1 PRHDT and CDR2 FYEKMQ (reference sequence). V gave up 5 bases and J gave up 5 bases; unmatched junction bases: 8. This CDR3 comprises 15 residues. The clonotype comes from a female donor with multiple sclerosis, enrolled in a pregnancy study. The starting material was peripheral blood, obtained in the third trimester of pregnancy. V usage is TRBV13 and J usage is TRBJ1-2, with TRBD1 identical over 10 bases. CDR3 bases: TGTGCCAGCAGCACCTGGACAGGGGGAGGTTATGGCTACACCTTC. It yields the protein CASSTWTGGGYGYTF.